Sequencing of this T cell receptor (beta chain) was carried out in a study of cytomegalovirus exposure and HLA in healthy donors. Study-level points and caveats: A later analysis showed TCR association rates differing by HLA locus, peaking at DRB1 and lowest at HLA-C.

Trimming cost V 5 bases and J 6 bases; bases outside gene matches: 2. The V gene's germline CDR1 is MNHNY and CDR2 SVGAGI (reference sequence). The CDR3 contains 12 residues. Points on this clone: Its antigen remains unknown.

The PCR employed 60 Vbeta primers together with 13 Jbeta primers. Authors' analysis steps: Roughly 12 million shared chains were among 65 million to 85 million unique TCR beta chains counted in a later analysis. Profiling relied on immunoSEQ multiplex PCR, and the TCRdb table lists in-frame clones only, not all of them. V and J calls and clone size are as listed in that table; D and trimming were resolved from the DNA. The table records some 120,000 clones, around 77% of them present only once. The specimen was PBMCs. V is TRBV6-6 and J is TRBJ1-2; 8 bases align to TRBD1. The receptor was derived from a woman in her 40s in good health and CMV-seropositive. Written as DNA, the CDR3 is TGTGCCAGCAGTAGACAGGGGAATGGCTACACCTTC. This translates into CASSRQGNGYTF.